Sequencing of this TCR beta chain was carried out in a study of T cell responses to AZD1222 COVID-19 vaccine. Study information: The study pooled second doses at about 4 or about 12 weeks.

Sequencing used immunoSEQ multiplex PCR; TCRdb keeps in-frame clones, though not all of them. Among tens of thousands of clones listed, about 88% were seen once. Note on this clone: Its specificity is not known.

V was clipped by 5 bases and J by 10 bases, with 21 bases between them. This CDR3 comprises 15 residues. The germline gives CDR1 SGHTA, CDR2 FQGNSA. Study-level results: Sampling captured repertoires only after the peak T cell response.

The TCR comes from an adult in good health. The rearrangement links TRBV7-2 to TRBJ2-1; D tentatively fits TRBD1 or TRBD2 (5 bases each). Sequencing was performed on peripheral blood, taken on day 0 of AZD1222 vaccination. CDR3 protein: CASSERDRALREQFF. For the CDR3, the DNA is TGTGCCAGCAGCGAGAGGGACCGCGCGTTGAGGGAGCAGTTCTTC.